This is a list of T cell receptor beta chains from one sample in a study of OX40 agonist ivuxolimab in advanced cancers. Produced via immunoSEQ multiplex PCR; TCRdb's table is partial and in-frame only. The sample comprises around 15,000 clones, about 82% of which are singletons, and roughly 25% rests with the top ten. Here the sequenced sample was CD4+ or CD8+ T cells sorted from blood, taken in a trial of the OX40 agonist ivuxolimab. Every receptor here comes from an adult with an advanced solid tumor such as melanoma, head and neck, liver or kidney cancer. Each CDR3 is given with its conserved first and last residue. A D gene is named only where the DNA matches it firmly. Some rows mark clone size as missing; the rest say once, few, many or name a class of expanded clone.

j_call	clone_size	v_call	d_call	cdr3_nt	cdr3_aa
TRBJ2-1	.	TRBV5-6	.	TGTGCCAGCAGCTTGGCCGGGGGAGGCACCTACAATGAGCAGTTCTTC	CASSLAGGGTYNEQFF
TRBJ2-1	.	TRBV30	.	TGTGCCTGCCTAGACACGGGACAAAGTTACTACAATGAGCAGTTCTTC	CACLDTGQSYYNEQFF
TRBJ2-7	.	TRBV5-4	.	TGTGCCAGCACCCCGCCCCTCGGGACGTTGGCCTACGAGCAGTACTTC	CASTPPLGTLAYEQYF
TRBJ2-7	.	TRBV23-1	.	TGCGCCAGCAGTCAAACGGGACAACGAACCTACGAGCAGTACTTC	CASSQTGQRTYEQYF
TRBJ2-1	.	TRBV30	.	TGTGCCTGGAGTCAGGGTTACAATGAGCAGTTCTTC	CAWSQGYNEQFF
TRBJ2-3	once	TRBV7-3	.	TGTGCCAGCAGCCCCTTTCACTGGACTTTACATGGGACAGATACGCAGTATTTT	CASSPFHWTLHGTDTQYF
TRBJ1-1	.	TRBV4-1	.	TGCGCCAGCAGCCAAGTTGGAGGGAACACTGAAGCTTTCTTT	CASSQVGGNTEAFF
TRBJ2-7	.	TRBV27	TRBD1	TGTGCCAGCAGTATATCAGAGGGGGCCGAGCAGTACTTC	CASSISEGAEQYF
TRBJ1-5	few	TRBV9	.	TGTGCCAGCAGCCCCGGTGGGGTGAGCAATCAGCCCCAGCATTTT	CASSPGGVSNQPQHF
TRBJ1-1	.	TRBV6-5	.	TGTGCCAGCACCCCCCTAGGGGTCACTGAAGCTTTCTTT	CASTPLGVTEAFF
TRBJ1-5	.	TRBV6-1	.	TGTGCCAGCAGTGAGGACCCTCGCTCCTTTAGCAATCAGCCCCAGCATTTT	CASSEDPRSFSNQPQHF
TRBJ2-2	.	TRBV11-2	TRBD2	TGTGCCAGCAGCTTCTGGTCGAGGCGGGAGGTTTATCCCGGGGAGCTGTTTTTT	CASSFWSRREVYPGELFF
TRBJ1-5	once	TRBV5-1	.	TGCGCCAGCAGCCCCCTTGGGGATAGCAATCAGCCCCAGCATTTT	CASSPLGDSNQPQHF
TRBJ2-7	.	TRBV5-5	.	TGTGCCAGCAGCTTACGGACGACGACCTACGAGCAGTACTTC	CASSLRTTTYEQYF
TRBJ2-4	.	TRBV7-6	.	TGTGCCAGCAGCCTAAACCTTCGCAGCATTCAGTACTTC	CASSLNLRSIQYF
TRBJ2-1	.	TRBV6-5	.	TGTGCCAGCAAAGGGGGCAATGAGCAGTTCTTC	CASKGGNEQFF
TRBJ2-7	.	TRBV6-6	.	TGTGCCAGCAGTGACAGGATAACCTACGAGCAGTACTTC	CASSDRITYEQYF
TRBJ2-1	.	TRBV6-1	.	TGTGCCAGCAGTGAATTGGGGGGCAATGAGCAGTTCTTC	CASSELGGNEQFF
TRBJ2-3	.	TRBV7-9	.	TGTGCCAGCACCACAGGGTCAGGATTCACAGATACGCAGTATTTT	CASTTGSGFTDTQYF
TRBJ2-1	.	TRBV4-1	.	TGCGCCAGCAGTACGGACGTTCGATATGAGCAGTTCTTC	CASSTDVRYEQFF
TRBJ1-2	.	TRBV7-9	TRBD1	TGTGCCGCTAGGGGACAGGGGGCAGACTATGGCTACACCTTC	CAARGQGADYGYTF
TRBJ2-4	few	TRBV2	TRBD1	TGTGCCAGCAGCCGGGGACAGGGGGGAGACATTCAGTACTTC	CASSRGQGGDIQYF
TRBJ2-2	.	TRBV9	TRBD2	TGTGCCAGCAGCGTTTCGGGACTAGCGGTAAACACCGGGGAGCTGTTTTTT	CASSVSGLAVNTGELFF
TRBJ2-7	.	TRBV4-1	TRBD2	TGCGCCAGCAGTCAGATCGGGGGGGGTTACTACGAGCAGTACTTC	CASSQIGGGYYEQYF
TRBJ2-7	.	TRBV30	TRBD1	TGTGCCTGGAGTGCGGACAGGGGTTCGGGAGTACGGTACGAGCAGTACTTC	CAWSADRGSGVRYEQYF
TRBJ2-3	few	TRBV19	TRBD1	TGTGCCAGTAGAAACCGGGACAGGATCACAGATACGCAGTATTTT	CASRNRDRITDTQYF
TRBJ2-7	.	TRBV2	TRBD2	TGTGCCAGCGTGCCTAGCGGGGTCGCCTACGAGCAGTACTTC	CASVPSGVAYEQYF
TRBJ1-3	.	TRBV5-1	.	TGCGCCAGCAGCTTGGGGGTCCAGGCGTTCTCTGGAAACACCATATATTTT	CASSLGVQAFSGNTIYF
TRBJ1-2	.	TRBV2	.	TGTGCCAGCACCGGACAAGCTAACTATGGCTACACCTTC	CASTGQANYGYTF
TRBJ1-2	once	TRBV11-2	TRBD1	TGTGCCAGCAGCTTGGGGACAGGGGTTTCTTTTCGCTATGGCTACACCTTC	CASSLGTGVSFRYGYTF
TRBJ1-5	.	TRBV6-6	.	TGTGCCAGCAGTTGGGAGCTTAATCAGCCCCAGCATTTT	CASSWELNQPQHF
TRBJ1-5	.	TRBV4-1	.	TGCGCCAGCAGCCAATCCGGAGGTGGAAGCAATCAGCCCCAGCATTTT	CASSQSGGGSNQPQHF
TRBJ2-1	.	TRBV7-3	TRBD2	TGTGCCAGCAGCTCGAGACCAGCGGGGGGGCTGAATGAGCAGTTCTTC	CASSSRPAGGLNEQFF
TRBJ2-1	.	TRBV6-6	.	TGTGCCAGCACCGCGGGTGGTGAGCAGTTCTTC	CASTAGGEQFF
TRBJ2-2	.	TRBV10-1	TRBD1	TGCGCCAGCAGTCCCGGACAGGGCGGGACCGGGGAGCTGTTTTTT	CASSPGQGGTGELFF
TRBJ1-5	.	TRBV28	.	TGTGCCAGCAGTTTGAGCAGGGGCTTGCGTCAGCCCCAGCATTTT	CASSLSRGLRQPQHF
TRBJ1-2	.	TRBV27	.	TGTGCCAGCCCGGGAGGGGGGGACTATGGCTACACCTTC	CASPGGGDYGYTF
TRBJ2-7	.	TRBV27	TRBD1	TGTGCCAGCGGGTCAAACAGGGGGCTCAACGAGCAGTACTTC	CASGSNRGLNEQYF
TRBJ1-1	.	TRBV10-3	.	TGTGCCATCAGTGATTCAGTTGAAGCTTTCTTT	CAISDSVEAFF
TRBJ2-1	.	TRBV6-6	TRBD2	TGTGCCAGCAATGGACTAGCGGGAGTTGATGAGCAGTTCTTC	CASNGLAGVDEQFF
TRBJ2-7	.	TRBV19	.	TGTGCCAGTAGTATAGGCCCCGGGTCTGCCTACGAGCAGTACTTC	CASSIGPGSAYEQYF